What follows are 30 T cell receptor beta chains derived from one specimen sequenced in a study of blood T cell repertoires in COVID-19. Profiled with immunoSEQ multiplex PCR; TCRdb holds only in-frame clones, not every one. The top ten hold under 2% of the sample, which has 120,000 to 150,000 clones, approximately 84% seen once. The sample was PBMCs or T cells enriched from blood (not recorded which). Every receptor here comes from a woman between 18 and 30 years old who had been exposed to COVID-19.

V and J are TRBV2 and TRBJ1-4; D is undetermined. Between the trimmed V and J ends, which lost 4 bases and 4 bases, there was a span of 7 bases. The CDR3 length is 13 residues. Germline CDR1 and CDR2: SNHLY and FYNNEI. CDR3 sequence: CASSVASNEKLFF. In DNA form, the CDR3 reads TGTGCCAGCAGTGTGGCCAGTAATGAAAAACTGTTTTTT.

This chain uses TRBV11-2 with TRBJ2-2; 7 nucleotides match TRBD1. Germline CDR1 and CDR2: SGHAT and FQNNGV. The CDR3 spans 15 residues. Unmatched junction bases numbered 6, after V lost 1 base and J lost 7 bases. The CDR3 sequence is CASSLVRQGHGELFF. DNA for the CDR3: TGTGCCAGCAGCTTAGTGCGACAGGGCCACGGGGAGCTGTTTTTT.

The rearrangement links TRBV5-5 to TRBJ1-5; 9 bases agree with TRBD1. This CDR3 has 15 amino acids. Germline V gene data show CDR1 as SGHKS and CDR2 as YYEKEE (reference sequence). The junction had 7 bases not matched to a gene; V was cut back by 4 bases and J by 5 bases. CDR3 sequence reads: CASSPGQGTDQPQHF. The CDR3 region has the DNA TGTGCCAGCAGCCCAGGACAGGGGACAGATCAGCCCCAGCATTTT.

As DNA, the CDR3 is TGTGCCAGGACAGCAGACAGGGATCGGTACACTGAAGCTTTCTTT. Protein: CARTADRDRYTEAFF. The rearrangement joins TRBV27 to TRBJ1-1; 7 nucleotides align to TRBD1. CDR3 size: 15 residues. Germline CDR1 reads MNHEY; CDR2 reads SMNVEV (reference sequence). The J segment lost 3 bases and the V segment lost 9 bases, leaving 13 bases of the junction unmatched.

CDR3 sequence reads: CASSPQAGTDYGYTF. The CDR3 DNA follows: TGTGCCAGCAGCCCCCAGGCGGGTACGGACTATGGCTACACCTTC. This chain joins TRBV5-5 and TRBJ1-2; D is ambiguous. This CDR3 is 15 amino acids long. V was pared by 4 bases and J by 3 bases, with 16 bases between. Germline-derived CDR1 and CDR2 are SGHKS and YYEKEE (reference sequence).

The chain joins TRBV5-5 to TRBJ2-7, with 8 bases matching TRBD1. This CDR3 is built from 15 residues. CDR1 and CDR2 (germline): SGHKS, YYEKEE (reference sequence). Trimming at V came to 4 bases and at J to 2 bases, leaving 8 bases not matched to a gene. CDR3 nucleotides: TGTGCCAGCAGCCGAAACAGGGGGGTTCCCTACGAGCAGTACTTC. This codes for CASSRNRGVPYEQYF.

CDR3 nucleotides: TGTGCCAGCAGCCTAAGACAGAATGGCTACACCTTC. It specifies CASSLRQNGYTF. V and J are TRBV7-9 and TRBJ1-2; the D gene is possibly TRBD1 (5 bases). In germline, CDR1 is SEHNR, CDR2 FQNEAQ (reference sequence). Trimming took 5 bases from V and 6 from J, leaving 10 bases between them. The CDR3 runs 12 residues.

The chain uses TRBV6-5 and TRBJ2-3; D perhaps matches TRBD2 (5 bases). The CDR3 contains 13 residues. The V and J ends lost 6 bases and 3 bases respectively, with 10 bases between them. The germline V gene has CDR1 MNHEY and CDR2 SVGAGI. This CDR3 is CASSRVATDTQYF. CDR3 bases: TGTGCCAGCAGCAGAGTAGCGACAGATACGCAGTATTTT.

The V and J genes are TRBV5-1 and TRBJ1-1; 8 bases agree with TRBD1. The germline CDR1 and CDR2 sequences are SGHRS and YFSETQ. The CDR3 sequence is 15 residues long. The junction had 4 bases not matched to a gene; V was cut back by 2 bases and J by 1 base. The CDR3 spells CASSFQGAGNTEAFF. Written as DNA, the CDR3 is TGCGCCAGCAGCTTCCAGGGGGCGGGGAACACTGAAGCTTTCTTT.

V and J are TRBV6-5 and TRBJ2-7, with D tentatively TRBD1 (7 bases). This CDR3 has 15 residues. The V and J ends lost 6 bases and 2 bases respectively, with 17 bases between them. The germline V gene encodes CDR1 MNHEY and CDR2 SVGAGI. The CDR3 region is CASSPRRGVTYEQYF. In DNA form, the CDR3 reads TGTGCCAGCAGCCCCCGCAGGGGGGTAACCTACGAGCAGTACTTC.

The chain links TRBV30 to TRBJ1-5, with D unresolved. This CDR3 region has 13 residues. The V gene's germline CDR1 is GTSNPN and CDR2 SVGIG (reference sequence). V dropped 2 bases and J dropped 7 bases, with 12 bases sitting between them. The DNA of the CDR3 is TGTGCCTGGAGTACAAAATCGGGACAGCCCCAGCATTTT. As protein: CAWSTKSGQPQHF. The full variable domain, in which reference TRBV30 and TRBJ1-5 provide the parts outside the CDR3, is SQTIHQWPATLVQPVGSPLSLECTVEGTSNPNLYWYRQAAGRGLQLLFYSVGIGQISSEVPQNLSASRPQDRQFILSSKKLLLSDSGFYLCAWSTKSGQPQHFGDGTRLSIL.

V is TRBV2 and J is TRBJ2-7; tentatively, D is TRBD2 (5 bases). Germline CDR1 is SNHLY and CDR2 is FYNNEI. This CDR3 contains 13 residues. V lost 10 bases and J 2 bases, leaving 15 bases between the germline ends. The CDR3 nucleotides read TGTGCCACAGACCCGACGGGGACCTACGAGCAGTACTTC. Amino acids: CATDPTGTYEQYF.

The chain recombines TRBV11-2 with TRBJ2-7, with 12 nucleotides matching TRBD1. CDR3 length: 16 amino acids. The V gene end was trimmed by 6 bases and the J gene end by 1 base; junction bases not matched to a gene: 7. The germline V gene has CDR1 SGHAT and CDR2 FQNNGV. CDR3 bases: TGTGCCAGCAGTGACCCGGGACAGGGGGCGTCCTACGAGCAGTACTTC. This gives the protein CASSDPGQGASYEQYF.

This chain connects TRBV27 to TRBJ2-1; 10 nucleotides align to TRBD1. The CDR3 contains 15 residues. V was clipped by 6 bases and J by 4 bases; unmatched bases: 6. Germline CDR1 is MNHEY and CDR2 is SMNVEV (reference sequence). DNA of the CDR3: TGTGCCAGCAGACCCGGGACAGGGGTGTACAATGAGCAGTTCTTC. It yields the protein CASRPGTGVYNEQFF.

In the case of this clone: Different DNA sequences within this sample yield the same CDR3. This rearrangement joins TRBV11-2 to TRBJ1-2; D is perhaps TRBD1 (6 bases). Germline V gene lookup returns CDR1 SGHAT and CDR2 FQNNGV. Trimming shortened V by 1 base and J by 3 bases, and 9 bases separated the two germline ends. The CDR3 runs 14 residues. The CDR3: CASSLGSGDYGYTF. The DNA of the CDR3 is TGTGCCAGCAGCTTAGGTTCAGGGGACTATGGCTACACCTTC.

The rearrangement joins TRBV3-1 (or the pseudogene TRBV3-2) to TRBJ1-1; D uncertain. V dropped 1 base and J dropped 0 bases, with 9 bases sitting between them. Germline V lookup: CDR1 LGHDT, CDR2 YNNKEL (reference sequence). The CDR3 consists of 15 residues. CDR3 region: CASSQVQAMNTEAFF. Here the CDR3 DNA reads TGTGCCAGCAGCCAAGTTCAGGCAATGAACACTGAAGCTTTCTTT.

The chain recombines TRBV10-1 with TRBJ2-3; maybe TRBD2 (6 bases). The V end lost 0 bases, the J end lost 9 bases, and 22 bases lay between the germline ends. The germline gives CDR1 WNHNN, CDR2 SYGVQD (reference sequence). The CDR3 is 17 residues long. The chain's CDR3 is CASSESGKRVALETQYF. In DNA, the CDR3 is TGCGCCAGCAGTGAGTCCGGGAAGCGGGTGGCCTTGGAGACGCAGTATTTT.

The chain combines TRBV4-2 with TRBJ2-7; 8 bases are shared with TRBD2. This CDR3 has 17 amino acids. Looked up from germline, CDR1 is LGHNA and CDR2 is YNFKEQ. V was pared by 3 bases and J by 3 bases, with 13 bases of the junction left unmatched. CDR3 protein: CASSQNYTRLAGYEQYF. In DNA form, the CDR3 reads TGTGCCAGCAGCCAGAATTACACCAGGCTAGCGGGCTACGAGCAGTACTTC.

The rearrangement uses TRBV11-2 and TRBJ2-1, with a possible D match to TRBD2 (5 bases). The V gene lost 1 base and the J gene lost 2 bases, with 9 bases spanning the gap. The germline gives CDR1 SGHAT, CDR2 FQNNGV. The CDR3 length is 15 residues. The CDR3 nucleotides read TGTGCCAGCAGCTTAGGGCTAGCAGCCTACAATGAGCAGTTCTTC. Translating it yields CASSLGLAAYNEQFF.

The gene calls are TRBV27 and TRBJ1-1; tentative D call: TRBD1 (5 bases). CDR1 is MNHEY, CDR2 SMNVEV, per germline (reference sequence). This CDR3 is 15 amino acids long. The ends were cut back, 5 bases at V and 2 bases at J, with 15 bases in the middle. CDR3: CASSATSRANTEAFF. CDR3 bases: TGTGCCAGCAGTGCAACTAGCAGGGCTAACACTGAAGCTTTCTTT.

This chain joins TRBV19 and TRBJ1-5, with D possibly being TRBD1 (6 bases). CDR1 and CDR2 from the germline V gene are LNHDA and SQIVND (reference sequence). The germline V and J ends were trimmed by 4 bases and 7 bases, with 14 bases remaining between them. The CDR3 is 14 amino acids. Here the CDR3 DNA reads TGTGCCAGTAGTACCCGGACAGAATCGCAGCCCCAGCATTTT. Protein: CASSTRTESQPQHF.

This clone was detected a few times. The V call is TRBV4-3, the J call TRBJ2-1; 12 nucleotides align to TRBD2. V shed 4 bases, J shed 2 bases, and the junction held 9 bases outside the gene matches. The CDR3 is 18 residues long. The germline V gene encodes CDR1 LGHNA and CDR2 YSLEER. This chain's CDR3 is CASSLRLAGALTYNEQFF. In DNA form, the CDR3 reads TGCGCCAGCAGCCTTCGACTAGCGGGGGCACTAACCTACAATGAGCAGTTCTTC.

This chain uses TRBV28 with TRBJ1-5; D is possibly TRBD1 (5 bases). V was pared by 5 bases and J by 5 bases, with 7 bases between. Per the germline V gene, CDR1 is MDHEN and CDR2 is SYDVKM. There are 12 residues in the CDR3. The CDR3 DNA reads as TGTGCCAGCAGTCAGGGTTATCAGCCCCAGCATTTT. Translated: CASSQGYQPQHF.

This clone has a single count. The chain couples TRBV19 to TRBJ1-1, with a tentative D call TRBD1 (6 bases). The CDR3 has 13 residues. CDR1 LNHDA and CDR2 SQIVND come from the germline V gene (reference sequence). Trimming removed 4 bases at V and 4 bases at J, with 10 bases between. The CDR3 loop reads CASSRGPGTEAFF. The CDR3 DNA reads as TGTGCCAGTAGTAGGGGGCCAGGCACTGAAGCTTTCTTT.

CDR3 nucleotide sequence: TGTGCCAGCAGCTCCAGCTCTAGCGGGAGGGCCTACGAGCAGTACTTC. This gives the protein CASSSSSSGRAYEQYF. V gene TRBV7-9 combines with J gene TRBJ2-7, with TRBD2 identical over 12 bases. The CDR3 is 16 residues long. Trimming took 4 bases from V and 2 from J; bases not matched to a gene: 6. From germline, CDR1 is SEHNR and CDR2 FQNEAQ (reference sequence).

This chain links TRBV25-1 with TRBJ2-5; no firm D call. There are 14 residues in the CDR3. V was clipped by 3 bases and J by 4 bases, with 12 bases between them. The V gene's germline CDR1 is MGHDK and CDR2 SYGVNS. The CDR3 DNA sequence: TGTGCCAGCAGTGACCTGTCACCTATAGAGACCCAGTACTTC. This encodes CASSDLSPIETQYF.

V is TRBV28 and J is TRBJ2-2; D is perhaps TRBD2 (6 bases). CDR1 and CDR2 (germline): MDHEN, SYDVKM. The CDR3 consists of 13 residues. V was shortened by 6 bases and J by 8 bases, with 13 bases between the two germline ends. CDR3 sequence (DNA): TGTGCCAGCAGCCAGGGAGGCGAGGGGGAGCTGTTTTTT. This translates into CASSQGGEGELFF.

The genes are TRBV19 and TRBJ2-6, with 10 bases that match TRBD1. The V gene end was trimmed by 8 bases and the J gene end by 2 bases; junction bases not matched to a gene: 0. Germline V gene sequence: CDR1 LNHDA, CDR2 SQIVND (reference sequence). The CDR3 runs to 14 residues. The CDR3 nucleotides are TGTGCCAGTGGACAGGGGGCTGGGGCCAACGTCCTGACTTTC. This gives the protein CASGQGAGANVLTF.

The gene calls are TRBV19 and TRBJ2-7, with 8 nucleotides matching TRBD1. The V gene end was trimmed by 5 bases and the J gene end by 2 bases; junction bases not matched to a gene: 8. The CDR3 length is 15 residues. Germline loops: CDR1 LNHDA, CDR2 SQIVND (reference sequence). The CDR3 protein is CASSPRTGSPYEQYF. The CDR3 region has the DNA TGTGCCAGTAGTCCCCGGACAGGGAGTCCCTACGAGCAGTACTTC.

The chain uses TRBV6-5 and TRBJ2-1; D is possibly TRBD2 (6 bases). V lost 6 bases and J lost 10, with 16 bases in between. The CDR3 length is 13 residues. Germline loops: CDR1 MNHEY, CDR2 SVGAGI. The CDR3 nucleotides read TGTGCCAGCAGGACACACCCGGGAGCAGAGCAGTTCTTC. It codes for CASRTHPGAEQFF.